These 2 T cell receptor beta chains share one sample of origin, sequenced in a study of shared clonotypes between healthy human individuals. This table comes from immunoSEQ multiplex PCR, and its TCRdb copy is limited to in-frame clones, with some not included. There are about 1 million clones in the sample; about 74% occur only once, and around 1.4% lies in the top ten. The source material was memory CD4+ T cells sorted from blood. Subset of the sample: CD45RA-negative fraction. All receptors derive from a man between 18 and 35 years old in good health.

This clone occurred many times. This chain connects TRBV5-4 to TRBJ2-3; 10 nucleotides match TRBD1. This CDR3 is 16 amino acids long. The V segment lost 4 bases and the J segment 5 bases; nucleotides outside the gene matches: 10. Germline CDR1 is SGHNT and CDR2 is YYREEE (reference sequence). CDR3 DNA: TGTGCCAGCAGCGCCCCGGGACAGGGGAGAATAGATACGCAGTATTTT. This sequence encodes CASSAPGQGRIDTQYF.

On this clone itself: The sample holds other DNA sequences that translate to the same CDR3. The chain is built from TRBV7-2 and TRBJ2-3; D is perhaps TRBD1 or TRBD2 (5 bases each). This CDR3 has 15 amino acids. Looked up from germline, CDR1 is SGHTA and CDR2 is FQGNSA. V lost 5 bases and J lost 0, with 12 bases in between. CDR3 nucleotide sequence: TGTGCCAGCAGCCTTAACCGGGGCAGCACAGATACGCAGTATTTT. Translated: CASSLNRGSTDTQYF.